This T cell receptor (beta chain) was sequenced during a study of T cells in Graves' hyperthyroidism and ophthalmopathy. The V and J ends lost 3 bases and 2 bases respectively, with 12 bases between them. Germline values: CDR1 MGHRA, CDR2 YSYEKL. The CDR3 runs to 15 residues. Notes on this clonotype: Its target is unknown.

The investigators amplified TCR beta CDR3 regions from RNA transcripts. TCR CDR3 underwent first-round RT-PCR with the HTBI primer set. TCRdb called the multiplex PCR reads again in MiXCR, with one record for every CDR3 protein. The repertoire holds over 650,000 distinct CDR3 sequences, with less than 20% as singletons. Study findings and constraints: Progression to ophthalmopathy was predicted a median of 6.5 months early. Most expanded thyroid clonotypes above 0.001 also appeared in blood.

The chain joins TRBV4-1 to TRBJ2-3; TRBD1 might be the D (6 bases). The TCR was taken from a man aged 18 to 30 with Graves' hyperthyroidism. Input material: blood. The CDR3 region has the DNA TGCGCCAGCAGCCAGTTCCGGGACACCACAGATACGCAGTATTTT. This gives the protein CASSQFRDTTDTQYF.